The clone carrying this T cell receptor (beta chain) was detected only a few times. These data come from a study of shared clonotypes between healthy human individuals. The V gene end was trimmed by 6 bases and the J gene end by 5 bases; junction bases not matched to a gene: 6. Per germline, CDR1 ENHRY and CDR2 SYGVKD. The CDR3 has 14 amino acids. TCRdb's table, derived via immunoSEQ multiplex PCR, lists solely in-frame clones and lacks some. The data hold about 710,000 clones, with around four fifths observed a single time. Material: memory CD4+ T cells sorted from blood. Subset meaning: CD45RA-negative fraction. The sequence was obtained from a woman in her 30s in good health. This chain links TRBV10-3 with TRBJ2-1; 8 bases map to TRBD2. CDR3 DNA sequence: TGTGCCATCAGCACCCCGGGGGGGCACAATGAGCAGTTCTTC. Its protein is CAISTPGGHNEQFF.